These 5 T cell receptor beta chains were sequenced from one sample in a study of CD8 T cells in ankylosing spondylitis. Study outcomes and limitations: Blood from ankylosing spondylitis patients appeared to carry a characteristic roughly eight-variant TCR beta motif.

TCRdb re-called the 5' RACE reads through MiXCR, storing one row per CDR3 protein. The sample contains 700,000 to 850,000 distinct CDR3 sequences, approximately 10% of which appear only once. No antigen is known for these receptors. Sequencing was carried out using blood, either unsorted or a sorted T cell fraction (not recorded which). These receptors were collected from a male donor with ankylosing spondylitis.

Of note for this clonotype: One end of the junction is discordant with germline, which a read error may explain. The CDR3 sequence is CASTLLDGYKEQFF. The DNA of the CDR3 is TGTGCCAGCACCCTATTGGACGGCTACAAGGAGCAGTTCTTC. V is TRBV12-3 or TRBV12-4 and J is TRBJ2-1, with D uncertain. The CDR3 is 14 amino acids.

This clonotype occurred a few times. V and J are TRBV20-1 and TRBJ2-7; 8 bases fit TRBD2. CDR3 length: 17 amino acids. The germline V gene has CDR1 DFQATT and CDR2 SNEGSKA (reference sequence). After removal of 0 bases from V and 7 bases from J, the junction contained 17 bases not matched to a gene. The CDR3 protein is CSARDVSGGGSLEEQYF. The CDR3 DNA is TGCAGTGCTAGAGACGTATCGGGCGGGGGGTCCTTGGAGGAGCAGTACTTC.

This clonotype was recorded a few times. The V gene is TRBV28, the J gene TRBJ1-2; D is possibly TRBD1 (5 bases). The CDR3 extends over 16 amino acids. Germline CDR1 MDHEN, CDR2 SYDVKM. The ends were cut back, 6 bases at V and 0 bases at J, with 17 bases in the middle. CDR3 coding DNA: TGTGCCAGCAGCCTCGTGGGGACTACCACTAACTATGGCTACACCTTC. Its protein product is CASSLVGTTTNYGYTF.

The genes are TRBV20-1 and TRBJ2-7, with 7 bases that match TRBD1. CDR1 is DFQATT and CDR2 is SNEGSKA in the germline V gene (reference sequence). V trimming: 6 bases; J trimming: 4 bases; junction bases outside the gene matches: 15. The CDR3 is 15 residues long. The CDR3 here is CSAPPGDRVSYEQYF. The CDR3 DNA reads TGCAGTGCCCCCCCCGGAGACAGGGTTTCGTACGAGCAGTACTTC.

This clonotype was picked up a small number of times. V is TRBV4-3 and J is TRBJ1-2, with D maybe TRBD1 (5 bases). The CDR3 length is 17 residues. The germline gives CDR1 LGHNA, CDR2 YSLEER. Trimming shortened V by 0 bases and J by 2 bases, and 16 bases separated the two germline ends. CDR3 residues: CASSQDSGADVNYGYTF. The CDR3 nucleotides read TGCGCCAGCAGCCAAGATAGTGGGGCAGATGTAAACTATGGCTACACCTTC.